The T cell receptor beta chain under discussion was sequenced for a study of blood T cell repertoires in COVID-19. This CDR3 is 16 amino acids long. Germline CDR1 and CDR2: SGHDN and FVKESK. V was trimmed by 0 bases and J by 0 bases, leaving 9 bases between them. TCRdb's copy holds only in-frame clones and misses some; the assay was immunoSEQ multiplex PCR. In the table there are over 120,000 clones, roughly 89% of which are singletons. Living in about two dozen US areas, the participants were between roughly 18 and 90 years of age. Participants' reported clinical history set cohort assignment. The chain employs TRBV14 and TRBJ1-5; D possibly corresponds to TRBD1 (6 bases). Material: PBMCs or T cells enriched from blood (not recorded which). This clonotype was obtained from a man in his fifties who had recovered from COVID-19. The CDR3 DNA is TGTGCCAGCAGCCAAGACGGGGGGCTTAGCAATCAGCCCCAGCATTTT. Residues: CASSQDGGLSNQPQHF.